This TCR beta chain is drawn from a study of T cells in localized non-small cell lung cancer. About this clone: Its target is not known.

The study's findings and limits: A denser population of T cells in blood accompanied longer overall survival. Tumor trailed uninvolved adjacent lung in T cell clonality, which peaked there. Across samples, adjacent lung featured a median roughly 50 of the top 100 tumor clones. Tumor samples were not multi-region, leaving intratumor heterogeneity unexcluded.

The J segment lost 2 bases and the V segment lost 6 bases, leaving 8 bases of the junction unmatched. The CDR3 is 15 amino acids. Germline values: CDR1 LNHDA, CDR2 SQIVND (reference sequence). Libraries were prepared by immunoSEQ multiplex PCR; TCRdb keeps only in-frame clonotypes and omits some of them. The sample records nearly 25,000 clones, approximately 83% being singletons. The material sequenced was peripheral blood, taken before any cancer treatment. The chain joins TRBV19 to TRBJ2-5, with TRBD1 identical over 8 bases. The clonotype comes from a male donor at least 60 years old with stage II squamous cell lung carcinoma. Written as DNA, the CDR3 is TGTGCCAGTAGGCGACAGGGGCGGCCTCAAGAGACCCAGTACTTC. This codes for CASRRQGRPQETQYF.